The source of this TCR beta chain is a study of T cells in Graves' hyperthyroidism and ophthalmopathy. Authors of the study amplified TCR beta CDR3 regions from RNA transcripts. The HTBI primer set served for first-round RT-PCR of the TCR CDR3. TCRdb ran MiXCR on the multiplex PCR reads and lists one entry per CDR3 protein. The top ten hold 50% of the sample, which has fewer than 350,000 distinct CDR3 sequences, 21% seen once. The sample holds many counts of this clonotype. This CDR3 spans 13 amino acids. With 5 bases clipped from V and 4 bases from J, the junction kept 3 bases outside the gene matches. The germline V gene has CDR1 DFQATT and CDR2 SNEGSKA (reference sequence).

The chain has TRBV20-1 and TRBJ1-5; 9 nucleotides agree with TRBD1. What was sequenced was blood. The sequence derives from a woman in her forties or fifties with Graves' hyperthyroidism. The CDR3 DNA sequence: TGCAGTGCTTACGGACAGGGGAATCAGCCCCAGCATTTT. This gives the protein CSAYGQGNQPQHF.